The 14 T cell receptor beta chains given below trace back to one sample, sequenced in a study of cytomegalovirus exposure and HLA in healthy donors. PCR primers comprised 60 Vbeta and 13 Jbeta primers. Some clones are missing from TCRdb's copy, which holds only in-frame ones; the method was immunoSEQ multiplex PCR. Of about 120,000 clones listed, about 79% were seen once; the top ten hold around 2.3%. Source material: PBMCs. The source of these receptors is a woman aged 18-35 years in good health and CMV-seronegative.

The chain is built from TRBV13 and TRBJ1-1; no clear D. This CDR3 is 14 amino acids long. Between the trimmed V and J ends, which lost 5 bases and 5 bases, there was a span of 15 bases. CDR1 and CDR2 from the germline V gene are PRHDT and FYEKMQ (reference sequence). The DNA for the CDR3 is TGTGCCAGCAGCCTCTCTTACAGTGTGACTGAAGCTTTCTTT. Amino acids: CASSLSYSVTEAFF.

The chain links TRBV6-6 to TRBJ1-2; D not certain. CDR3 length equals 12 residues. Germline V gene sequence: CDR1 MNHNY, CDR2 SVGAGI (reference sequence). Trimming took off 7 bases at V and 0 bases at J, with 6 bases between the two ends. CDR3 nucleotides: TGTGCCAGCACTACGGCTAACTATGGCTACACCTTC. This translates into CASTTANYGYTF.

The chain has TRBV4-3 and TRBJ1-2; weak D call: TRBD1 (5 bases). Germline CDR1 reads LGHNA; CDR2 reads YSLEER. Trimming shortened V by 0 bases and J by 7 bases, and 21 bases separated the two germline ends. This CDR3 has 17 amino acids. The CDR3 loop reads CASSQEGSRSGWSGYTF. The CDR3 DNA sequence: TGCGCCAGCAGCCAAGAGGGATCAAGGTCAGGGTGGTCTGGCTACACCTTC.

This chain joins TRBV2 and TRBJ2-7; TRBD1 matches at 9 bases. With 4 bases clipped from V and 2 bases from J, the junction kept 9 bases outside the gene matches. The CDR3 spans 16 residues. The germline V gene encodes CDR1 SNHLY and CDR2 FYNNEI. Here the CDR3 DNA reads TGTGCCAGCAGTGGCCCGCCGGGACAGGGAACCTACGAGCAGTACGTC. Translating gives CASSGPPGQGTYEQYV.

This clone was seen a handful of times. The V gene is TRBV7-8, the J gene TRBJ1-2; tentatively, D is TRBD1 (5 bases). Trimming cost V 4 bases and J 5 bases, with 14 bases left between them. CDR1 is SGHVS, CDR2 FQNEAQ, per germline. The length of the CDR3 is 14 residues. This CDR3 is CASSSAGRNYGYTF. In DNA form, the CDR3 reads TGTGCCAGCAGCTCAGCAGGGAGGAATTATGGCTACACCTTC.

The rearrangement links TRBV20-1 to TRBJ1-1, with D perhaps matching TRBD1 (5 bases). The germline V gene has CDR1 DFQATT and CDR2 SNEGSKA (reference sequence). Trimming took 0 bases from V and 7 from J, leaving 6 bases between them. The CDR3 is 11 amino acids. CDR3 in DNA: TGCAGTGCTAGAGATGACAGTGAAGCTTTCTTT. Its translation is CSARDDSEAFF.

The chain links TRBV2 to TRBJ2-5; TRBD2 aligns across 10 bases. V was pared by 7 bases and J by 3 bases, with 5 bases of the junction left unmatched. The CDR3 length is 14 residues. Germline CDR1 SNHLY, CDR2 FYNNEI. The CDR3 nucleotides read TGTGCCAGCAAACTACTAGCGGGGAAAGAGACCCAGTACTTC. It encodes CASKLLAGKETQYF.

This clone appeared a few times. The V and J genes are TRBV5-6 and TRBJ2-1; tentatively, D is TRBD2 (6 bases). Looked up from germline, CDR1 is SGHDT and CDR2 is YYEEEE. V was cut by 7 bases and J by 9 bases, with 17 bases left in between. This CDR3 region has 13 residues. CDR3 bases: TGTGCCAGCGATAGACTAGGAGGGGCTGAGCAGTTCTTC. Encoded protein: CASDRLGGAEQFF. The complete variable domain, with remaining parts taken from reference TRBV5-6 and TRBJ2-1, reads DAGVTQSPTHLIKTRGQQVTLRCSPKSGHDTVSWYQQALGQGPQFIFQYYEEEERQRGNFPDRFSGHQFPNYSSELNVNALLLGDSALYLCASDRLGGAEQFFGPGTRLTVL.

The rearrangement joins TRBV7-6 to TRBJ1-6; 7 nucleotides agree with TRBD1. CDR1 and CDR2 from the germline V gene are SGHVS and FNYEAQ. V gave up 5 bases and J gave up 4 bases; unmatched junction bases: 8. The CDR3 is 16 amino acids. CDR3 nucleotide sequence: TGTGCCAGCAGCCCACAAGGGGGCGGGTATAATTCACCCCTCCACTTT. Protein product: CASSPQGGGYNSPLHF.

Here the CDR3 DNA reads TGCGCCAGCAGCCAAGGGGGACTCCGGGGGACTGAAGCTTTCTTT. Translation: CASSQGGLRGTEAFF. J is TRBJ1-1 and V is TRBV4-1; a weak D match, TRBD1 (5 bases). The CDR3 length is 15 residues. Trimming pared 1 base from V and 5 bases from J, leaving 14 bases between. Germline CDR1 is MGHRA and CDR2 is YSYEKL.

Turning to this clone: Mismatch with germline at one junction end may stem from a read error. V usage is TRBV27 and J usage is TRBJ1-2; 7 nucleotides align to TRBD1. CDR3 length equals 14 residues. CDR1 MNHEY and CDR2 SMNVEV come from the germline V gene (reference sequence). Written as DNA, the CDR3 is TGTGCCAACAGTCTTCGACAGGGTCTAGGTGGCTACACCTTC. Translating gives CANSLRQGLGGYTF.

V usage is TRBV6-5 and J usage is TRBJ1-6, with 12 bases that match TRBD1. The J segment lost 10 bases and the V segment lost 2 bases, leaving 6 bases of the junction unmatched. Germline assignment: CDR1 MNHEY and CDR2 SVGAGI. The CDR3 totals 16 residues. The CDR3 DNA sequence: TGTGCCAGCAGTTACGGGACAGGGGGCGCGGGGTCACCCCTCCACTTT. The encoded protein is CASSYGTGGAGSPLHF.

This clone showed up just once. V is TRBV4-2 and J is TRBJ2-7; D is possibly TRBD1 (6 bases). Germline V gene sequence: CDR1 LGHNA, CDR2 YNFKEQ. The ends were cut back, 1 base at V and 9 bases at J, with 13 bases in the middle. The CDR3 totals 13 residues. The CDR3 region is CASSQGDRDTQYF. DNA for the CDR3: TGTGCCAGCAGCCAAGGGGACCGGGACACGCAGTACTTC.

The chain has TRBV4-3 and TRBJ1-2; D is uncertain. Germline V CDR1 and CDR2: LGHNA, YSLEER. This CDR3 is built from 14 residues. The germline V and J ends were trimmed by 1 base and 4 bases, with 10 bases remaining between them. DNA for the CDR3: TGCGCCAGCAGCCAAGTTCCCGAGGCCTATGGCTACACCTTC. The encoded protein is CASSQVPEAYGYTF.